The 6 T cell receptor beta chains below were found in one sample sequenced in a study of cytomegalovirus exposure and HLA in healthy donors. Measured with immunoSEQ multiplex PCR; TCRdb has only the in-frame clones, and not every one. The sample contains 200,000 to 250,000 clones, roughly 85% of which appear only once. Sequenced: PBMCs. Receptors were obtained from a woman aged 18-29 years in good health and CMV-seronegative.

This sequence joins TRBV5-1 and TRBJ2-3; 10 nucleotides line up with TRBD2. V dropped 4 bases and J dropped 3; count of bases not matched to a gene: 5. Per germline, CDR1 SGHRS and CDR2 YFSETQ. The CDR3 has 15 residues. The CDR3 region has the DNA TGCGCCAGCAGCCGGCAACTAGCGGGAACAGATACGCAGTATTTT. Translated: CASSRQLAGTDTQYF.

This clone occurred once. CDR3 protein: CAISPRGNYGYTF. The CDR3 DNA is TGTGCCATCTCACCCCGGGGGAACTATGGCTACACCTTC. The rearrangement uses TRBV6-1 and TRBJ1-2; TRBD1 might be the D (5 bases). The CDR3 runs 13 residues. Between the trimmed V and J ends, which lost 10 bases and 2 bases, there was a span of 14 bases. Per germline, CDR1 MNHNS and CDR2 SASEGT.

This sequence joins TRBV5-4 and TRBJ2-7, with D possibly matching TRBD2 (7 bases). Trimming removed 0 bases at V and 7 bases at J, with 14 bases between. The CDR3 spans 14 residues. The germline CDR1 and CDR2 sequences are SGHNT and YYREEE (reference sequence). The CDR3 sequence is CASSLEGGPPEQYF. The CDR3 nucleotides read TGTGCCAGCAGCTTGGAGGGGGGGCCTCCGGAGCAGTACTTC.

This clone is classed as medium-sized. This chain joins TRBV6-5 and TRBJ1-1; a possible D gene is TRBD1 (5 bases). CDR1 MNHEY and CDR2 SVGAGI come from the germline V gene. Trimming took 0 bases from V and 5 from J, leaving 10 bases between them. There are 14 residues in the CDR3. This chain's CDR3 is CASSYSGRGTEAFF. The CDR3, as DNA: TGTGCCAGCAGTTACTCGGGTAGGGGAACTGAAGCTTTCTTT.

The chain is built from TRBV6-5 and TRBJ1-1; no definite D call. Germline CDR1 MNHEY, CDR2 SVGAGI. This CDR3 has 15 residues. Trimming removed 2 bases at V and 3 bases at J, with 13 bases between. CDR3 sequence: CASSYNESPDTEAFF. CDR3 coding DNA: TGTGCCAGCAGTTACAATGAAAGCCCGGACACTGAAGCTTTCTTT.

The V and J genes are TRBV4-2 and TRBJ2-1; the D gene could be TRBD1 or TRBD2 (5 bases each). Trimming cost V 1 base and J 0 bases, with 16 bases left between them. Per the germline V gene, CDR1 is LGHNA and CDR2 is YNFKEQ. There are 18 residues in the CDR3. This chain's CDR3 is CASSQVYGAPDSYNEQFF. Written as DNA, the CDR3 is TGTGCCAGCAGCCAAGTTTACGGGGCGCCCGACTCCTACAATGAGCAGTTCTTC.